The clone carrying this T cell receptor beta chain is medium-sized (0.01 to 0.1%). What it recognizes is unknown. The data belong to a study of siplizumab effects on memory and regulatory T cells. Produced via immunoSEQ multiplex PCR; TCRdb's table is partial and in-frame only. The profile covers roughly 7,000 clones, with about a third appearing a single time and around a sixth taken by the ten largest. The germline gives CDR1 MGHDK, CDR2 SYGVNS. This CDR3 region has 15 residues. V lost 3 bases to trimming and J lost 5 bases, with 13 bases between them. For 5 to 6 days at 37°C, the mixed lymphocyte reaction cells were kept in coculture.

The chain uses TRBV25-1 and TRBJ1-4, with no clear D. This sequence originates from a human donor in good health; the cells came from an allogeneic mixed lymphocyte reaction. The sample was CFSE-low (dividing) CD8+ T cells sorted from an allogeneic mixed lymphocyte reaction. The CDR3 here is CASSDLAAPNEKLFF. CDR3 bases: TGTGCCAGCAGTGATCTGGCAGCGCCAAATGAAAAACTGTTTTTT.